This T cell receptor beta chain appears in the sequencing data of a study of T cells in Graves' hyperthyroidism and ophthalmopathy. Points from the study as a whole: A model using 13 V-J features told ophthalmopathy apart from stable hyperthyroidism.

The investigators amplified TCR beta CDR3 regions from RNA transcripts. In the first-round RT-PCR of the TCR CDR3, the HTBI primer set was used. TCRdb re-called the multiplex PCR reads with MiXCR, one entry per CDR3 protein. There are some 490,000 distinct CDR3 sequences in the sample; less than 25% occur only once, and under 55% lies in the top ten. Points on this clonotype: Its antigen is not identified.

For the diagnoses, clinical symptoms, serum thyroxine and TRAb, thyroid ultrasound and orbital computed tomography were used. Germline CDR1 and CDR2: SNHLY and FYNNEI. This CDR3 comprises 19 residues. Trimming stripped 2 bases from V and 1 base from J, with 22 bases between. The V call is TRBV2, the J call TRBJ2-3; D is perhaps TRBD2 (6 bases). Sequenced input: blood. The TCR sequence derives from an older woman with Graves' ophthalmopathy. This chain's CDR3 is CASSEPYGSYDGGTDTQYF. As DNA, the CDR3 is TGTGCCAGCAGTGAACCGTACGGGAGCTATGACGGCGGCACAGATACGCAGTATTTT.